The rows below give T cell receptor beta chains drawn from one sample of a study of blood T cell repertoires in COVID-19. Here immunoSEQ multiplex PCR was the method, and the copy in TCRdb shows in-frame clones only, minus some. The table lists approximately 53,000 clones, around 90% of them singletons. Sequencing used peripheral blood. The origin of the receptors is a woman older than 75 with COVID-19, enrolled during active disease. Each CDR3 is given with its conserved first and last residue.

cdr3_length v_call cdr3_aa
16 TRBV25-1 CASSELTGREHNEQFF
14 TRBV7-8 CASSSGQGGEKLFF
11 TRBV11-2 CASSPSLGYTF
12 TRBV7-9 CASSPEVYEAFF
12 TRBV6-5 CASSSQGKEAFF
16 TRBV21-1 CASSKVRERSNQPQHF
17 TRBV4-1 CASSQVQGHGLADTQYF
12 TRBV24-1 CATTKGAREQFF
14 TRBV11-2 CASSLGAGGSGYTF
15 TRBV2 CASSLPGLAGELQFF
19 TRBV19 CASSRLWGSGGQSTDTQYF
15 TRBV2 CASILPGTMKETQYF
11 TRBV10-3 CAISAGGRAFF
16 TRBV6-6 CASRDRTGVPQETQYF
14 TRBV7-9 CASSTTGLGEKLFF
14 TRBV19 CASSPDSLNTEAFF
15 TRBV7-6 CASSPSAGYNSPLHF
17 TRBV5-1 CASSFSTYGTFNEKLFF
15 TRBV6-5 CASSKQGAGDYGYTF
14 TRBV21-1 CASRFDRGVFEQYF
15 TRBV6-5 CASSGQGNYNSPLHF
13 TRBV10-3 CAIRETGDTEAFF
14 TRBV27 CASSLSATGETQYF
13 TRBV6-1 CASRLGGGYGYTF
14 TRBV3-1/TRBV3-2 CASSQARGGYEQYF
15 TRBV10-3 CAISALAGGVETQYF
14 TRBV28 CASSFGGARYGYTF
16 TRBV18 CASSPPPGALKETQYF
14 TRBV18 CASSPLKQAETQYF
14 TRBV30 CAWSSQTGNSPLHF
12 TRBV19 CASSISVSEAFF
15 TRBV24-1 CATSLGTESSYEQYF
16 TRBV19 CASSILRADGSYEQYF
14 TRBV9 CASSVAEGGYGYTF
17 TRBV27 CASSSSGSGGANGELFF
14 TRBV30 CAWSRGGPNEKLFF
16 TRBV11-3 CASSLGTSGVQETQYF
18 TRBV24-1 CATSDPGAGRPYSYEQYF
15 TRBV5-1 CASGETGQRNSPLHF
16 TRBV5-1 CASSKTSGGSTDTQYF
14 TRBV6-5 CASRLSTGLWAQHF
15 TRBV2 CASKPGQGLPGEQFF
14 TRBV5-1 CASSTGTGNQPQHF
17 TRBV10-3 CATNAMPGWAGDYGYTF
13 TRBV18 CASTGSNQETQYF
14 TRBV5-5 CASSPPYRSTEAFF